This T cell receptor (beta chain) was observed in a study of metastatic and nonmetastatic thyroid tumors. TCRdb re-analyzed the PCR reads using MiXCR. The repertoire holds 20,000 to 25,000 clones, with about 17% as singletons. V dropped 10 bases and J dropped 3 bases, with 12 bases sitting between them. Germline lookup yields CDR1 MNHNS and CDR2 SASEGT. CDR3 length equals 13 residues. Each patient went into thyroid surgery without having received any treatment. The sequence was collected from a male donor with papillary thyroid cancer or a benign thyroid nodule (not recorded which). Some clones in this sample may be carry-over from other donors' samples. Input material: blood. The chain recombines TRBV6-1 with TRBJ2-2; possibly TRBD2 for D (6 bases). The CDR3 protein is CATRREHTGELFF. CDR3 coding DNA: TGTGCCACGAGGAGGGAACACACCGGGGAGCTGTTTTTT.